One and the same sample provided the 13 T cell receptor beta chains below, sequenced in a study of T-cell reconstitution after alpha-beta-depleted transplantation in children. Unique molecular identifiers were incorporated when the TCRbeta library was constructed. Via MiXCR, TCRdb re-called the PCR reads, giving one row per CDR3 protein. The table has 500,000 to 750,000 distinct CDR3 sequences, 25% to 30% seen once. The sample was PBMCs, taken before TCRalphabeta/CD19-depleted stem cell transplant. The receptors originated from a boy under two years old with Wiskott-Aldrich syndrome, due to receive a stem cell transplant.

This clonotype was seen more than once but under ten times. The chain uses TRBV25-1 and TRBJ2-5; no definite D call. Trimming pared 6 bases from V and 8 bases from J, leaving 16 bases between. The CDR3 is 13 amino acids. Germline CDR1 and CDR2: MGHDK and SYGVNS. For the CDR3, the DNA is TGTGCCAGCAGCTTACGCTCCTTTGCCACCCAGTACTTC. Translating gives CASSLRSFATQYF.

This clonotype came up a few times. CDR3 DNA sequence: TGTGCCAGCAGCTTGGGACAGGGACAGGGCTACACCTTC. Its translation: CASSLGQGQGYTF. The chain couples TRBV5-6 to TRBJ1-2; 7 bases agree with TRBD1. V was pared by 0 bases and J by 8 bases, with 4 bases of the junction left unmatched. Germline CDR1 and CDR2: SGHDT and YYEEEE. The CDR3 length is 13 residues.

This clonotype appeared a few times. The chain joins TRBV24-1 to TRBJ2-1; D might be TRBD1 or TRBD2, each matching 5 bases. Germline-derived CDR1 and CDR2 are KGHDR and SFDVKD. The CDR3 contains 16 residues. V was pared by 4 bases and J by 2 bases, with 14 bases between. CDR3 sequence: CATSDPTGAAYNEQFF. Written as DNA, the CDR3 is TGTGCCACCAGTGACCCGACCGGGGCGGCCTACAATGAGCAGTTCTTC.

The gene calls are TRBV6-2 or TRBV6-3 and TRBJ1-5; D may be TRBD1 (5 bases). The CDR3 length is 15 residues. Trimming shortened V by 7 bases and J by 7 bases, and 20 bases separated the two germline ends. Germline loops: CDR1 MNHEY, CDR2 SVGEGT. The CDR3 nucleotides are TGTGCCAGCATCGGGGCAGGGTCCATCTACCAGCCCCAGCATTTT. This gives the protein CASIGAGSIYQPQHF.

This chain connects TRBV5-6 to TRBJ2-7; D is tentatively TRBD1 or TRBD2 (6 bases each). CDR1 is SGHDT, CDR2 YYEEEE, per germline. V was cut by 0 bases and J by 3 bases, with 19 bases left in between. The CDR3 has 17 amino acids. CDR3 protein: CASSLAGGALQFYEQYF. CDR3 sequence (DNA): TGTGCCAGCAGCTTGGCCGGGGGCGCCCTTCAATTCTACGAGCAGTACTTC.

The CDR3 coding sequence is TGTGCCAGCAGTTTAAATCGCAGGCGGGGGGGCAACTATGGCTACACCTTC. This sequence encodes CASSLNRRRGGNYGYTF. The rearrangement links TRBV12-3 or TRBV12-4 to TRBJ1-2; D perhaps matches TRBD1 (6 bases). The CDR3 has 17 amino acids. Trimming left V 2 bases short and J 2 bases short, with 18 bases between.

This chain uses TRBV6-6 with TRBJ2-5; D is perhaps TRBD1 (5 bases). The CDR3 is made up of 13 amino acids. With 8 bases removed from V and 4 bases from J, the gap between germline ends came to 14 bases. CDR1 and CDR2 (germline): MNHNY, SVGAGI (reference sequence). The CDR3 reads CASQGRVGETQYF. Written as DNA, the CDR3 is TGTGCCAGCCAGGGCAGGGTTGGAGAGACCCAGTACTTC.

This clonotype was detected a few times. The J gene is TRBJ2-5, the V gene TRBV12-3 or TRBV12-4; D gene ambiguous. This CDR3 spans 11 amino acids. V lost 6 bases, J lost 6 bases, and 8 bases lay in between. In DNA form, the CDR3 reads TGTGCCAGCAGCCTCGGGCAGACCCAGTACTTC. Amino acids: CASSLGQTQYF.

This clonotype appeared a single time. J is TRBJ2-7 and V is TRBV12-3 or TRBV12-4, with 7 bases matching TRBD1. This CDR3 is 13 amino acids long. V dropped 7 bases and J dropped 3; count of bases not matched to a gene: 6. The CDR3 is CASKRQGIYEQYF. The CDR3 nucleotides read TGTGCCAGCAAGAGACAGGGTATCTACGAGCAGTACTTC.

The V and J genes are TRBV20-1 and TRBJ2-5; no definite D call. The germline CDR1 and CDR2 sequences are DFQATT and SNEGSKA (reference sequence). V lost 3 bases and J lost 1, with 12 bases in between. The CDR3 runs to 14 residues. This chain's CDR3 is CSASPLIVQETQYF. Written as DNA, the CDR3 is TGCAGTGCTAGCCCATTGATAGTCCAAGAGACCCAGTACTTC.

In its sample, this clonotype was seen a few times. The chain links TRBV12-3 or TRBV12-4 to TRBJ2-2; no definite D call. The CDR3 has 16 residues. Trimming stripped 7 bases from V and 1 base from J, with 16 bases between. The CDR3 loop reads CASTLGNGVNTGELFF. For the CDR3, the DNA is TGTGCCAGCACCCTTGGCAACGGTGTGAACACCGGGGAGCTGTTTTTT.

The chain carries TRBV11-2 and TRBJ2-1; maybe TRBD2 (6 bases). This CDR3 is built from 19 residues. The ends were cut back, 0 bases at V and 0 bases at J, with 18 bases in the middle. CDR1 is SGHAT, CDR2 FQNNGV, per germline. CDR3 sequence: CASSLEGSSGLSSYNEQFF. The CDR3 coding sequence is TGTGCCAGCAGCTTAGAGGGAAGTAGCGGATTAAGCTCCTACAATGAGCAGTTCTTC.

The chain couples TRBV5-1 to TRBJ1-1; TRBD1 matches 10 bases. The germline gives CDR1 SGHRS, CDR2 YFSETQ. The CDR3 is 17 amino acids. V lost 0 bases to trimming and J lost 2 bases; unmatched junction nucleotides: 7. CDR3 protein: CASSLGLTGGDNTEAFF. The CDR3 region has the DNA TGCGCCAGCAGCTTGGGATTGACAGGGGGCGACAACACTGAAGCTTTCTTT.